The 9 T cell receptor beta chains reported below all come from one sample, sequenced in a study of siplizumab effects on memory and regulatory T cells. Clones were read by immunoSEQ multiplex PCR, and TCRdb kept only the in-frame ones, dropping some. The sample includes roughly 100,000 clones, roughly 92% of them seen just once. Source material: CD4+ T cells sorted from blood. The receptor source for this set is a human donor in good health.

The sample holds one count of this clone. The CDR3 bases are TGTGCCAGCTCACCAGCCATTGGGACGCAAACTGAAGCTTTCTTT. Amino acids: CASSPAIGTQTEAFF. The chain joins TRBV18 to TRBJ1-1; D might be TRBD1 (5 bases). The CDR3 loop spans 15 amino acids. Germline-derived CDR1 and CDR2 are KGHSH and LQKENI. The V end was cut by 2 bases, the J end by 5 bases, with 15 bases between.

V and J are TRBV7-9 and TRBJ2-1; 15 bases map to TRBD2. From germline, CDR1 is SEHNR and CDR2 FQNEAQ (reference sequence). The CDR3 is made up of 17 amino acids. V shed 5 bases, J shed 7 bases, and the junction held 9 bases outside the gene matches. The CDR3 is CASSPRPGTSGRNEQFF. The CDR3 DNA follows: TGTGCCAGCAGCCCACGACCAGGGACTAGCGGGAGGAATGAGCAGTTCTTC.

The chain carries TRBV15 and TRBJ1-5; 9 bases are a match to TRBD1. Looked up from germline, CDR1 is LNHNV and CDR2 is YYDKDF (reference sequence). V was pared by 2 bases and J by 4 bases, with 9 bases of the junction left unmatched. The CDR3 covers 17 residues. The CDR3 region is CATSRRARTGVNQPQHF. The CDR3 DNA is TGTGCCACCAGCAGACGAGCTCGGACAGGGGTAAATCAGCCCCAGCATTTT.

V gene TRBV28 combines with J gene TRBJ2-3, with D uncertain. The CDR3 extends over 15 amino acids. V was pared by 2 bases and J by 1 base, with 10 bases between. Per germline, CDR1 MDHEN and CDR2 SYDVKM. The CDR3: CASSLLGFGTDTQYF. CDR3 bases: TGTGCCAGCAGTTTACTCGGCTTCGGCACAGATACGCAGTATTTT. The complete variable domain, with remaining parts taken from reference TRBV28 and TRBJ2-3, reads DVKVTQSSRYLVKRTGEKVFLECVQDMDHENMFWYRQDPGLGLRLIYFSYDVKMKEKGDIPEGYSVSREKKERFSLILESASTNQTSMYLCASSLLGFGTDTQYFGPGTRLTVL.

This chain links TRBV18 with TRBJ2-3; maybe TRBD2 (6 bases). The CDR3 consists of 16 residues. Germline CDR1 KGHSH, CDR2 LQKENI. V lost 0 bases and J 1 base, leaving 11 bases between the germline ends. The CDR3 protein is CASSPPVGGGTDTQYF. The CDR3 nucleotides read TGTGCCAGCTCACCACCGGTAGGAGGGGGCACAGATACGCAGTATTTT. The full variable domain, with the rest looked up from reference TRBV18 and TRBJ2-3, is NAGVMQNPRHLVRRRGQEARLRCSPMKGHSHVYWYRQLPEEGLKFMVYLQKENIIDESGMPKERFSAEFPKEGPSILRIQQVVRGDSAAYFCASSPPVGGGTDTQYFGPGTRLTVL.

V and J are TRBV10-2 and TRBJ1-1; D possibly corresponds to TRBD1 (6 bases). Trimming removed 6 bases from V and 1 base from J, with 15 bases in between. CDR3 length: 15 residues. The germline V gene encodes CDR1 WSHSY and CDR2 SAAADI. The CDR3 nucleotides read TGCGCCAGCAGGAAAGGGACACAAACGAACACTGAAGCTTTCTTT. Translated: CASRKGTQTNTEAFF.

CDR3: CASSLSSYEQYF. In nucleotides, the CDR3 is TGTGCCAGCAGCTTGAGCTCCTACGAGCAGTACTTC. V is TRBV5-4 and J is TRBJ2-7; D ambiguous. Germline V CDR1 and CDR2: SGHNT, YYREEE (reference sequence). This CDR3 is 12 amino acids long. Trimming pared 1 base from V and 0 bases from J, leaving 2 bases between.

V and J are TRBV7-3 and TRBJ2-5; D gene ambiguous. The CDR3 has 14 amino acids. The germline V gene encodes CDR1 SGHTA and CDR2 FQGTGA. The V end lost 5 bases, the J end lost 2 bases, and 12 bases lay between the germline ends. The chain's CDR3 is CASSPTGRQETQYF. CDR3 nucleotides: TGTGCCAGCAGCCCGACTGGCCGACAAGAGACCCAGTACTTC.

V and J are TRBV10-1 and TRBJ2-2; 7 nucleotides agree with TRBD2. Germline values: CDR1 WNHNN, CDR2 SYGVQD (reference sequence). Trimming took 4 bases from V and 7 from J; bases not matched to a gene: 9. CDR3 length: 15 amino acids. The CDR3 DNA is TGCGCCAGCAGTGCCGGGGGAGGGGCTGGCGGGGAGCTGTTTTTT. Protein: CASSAGGGAGGELFF.